The T cell receptor beta chain under discussion was sequenced for a study of blood T cell repertoires in COVID-19. Study-level information: PBMCs, B-cell-depleted T cells, or T cells were the source of the cDNA or gDNA that made up the material.

There are 20 residues in the CDR3. The germline V gene has CDR1 MNHEY and CDR2 SVGEGT. The ends were cut back, 2 bases at V and 6 bases at J, with 31 bases in the middle. Seattle patients were enrolled during active infection and followed longitudinally. Clones were sequenced by immunoSEQ multiplex PCR, and TCRdb holds only the in-frame ones, with some missing. Among around 190,000 clones listed, roughly 79% were seen once. The J gene is TRBJ1-1, the V gene TRBV6-2 or TRBV6-3; a weak D match, TRBD1 (6 bases). The TCR originated in a woman between 35 and 50 years old with COVID-19, enrolled during active disease. Sequences were obtained from peripheral blood. As DNA, the CDR3 is TGTGCCAGCAGTTACAACCCTGCGGACAGACAGTGGAGGCCGAGCGCTGAAGCTTTCTTT. This codes for CASSYNPADRQWRPSAEAFF.